These 24 T cell receptor beta chains were sequenced from one sample in a study of T cell responses to AZD1222 COVID-19 vaccine. Here immunoSEQ multiplex PCR was the method, and the copy in TCRdb shows in-frame clones only, minus some. This table has more than 140,000 clones, around 92% appearing once. Sequencing used peripheral blood, obtained on day 0 of AZD1222 vaccination. The receptors shown here come from an adult in good health.

The V and J genes are TRBV19 and TRBJ1-5; D gene ambiguous. V was cut by 6 bases and J by 1 base, with 13 bases left in between. The length of the CDR3 is 15 residues. Germline CDR1 reads LNHDA; CDR2 reads SQIVND (reference sequence). As DNA, the CDR3 is TGTGCCAGTAGACGTGAAGGTTGGAGCAATCAGCCCCAGCATTTT. It translates to CASRREGWSNQPQHF.

This chain uses TRBV5-6 with TRBJ2-7; 7 nucleotides align to TRBD1. CDR1 and CDR2 from the germline V gene are SGHDT and YYEEEE. CDR3 size: 14 residues. After removal of 0 bases from V and 6 bases from J, the junction contained 6 bases not matched to a gene. The CDR3 bases are TGTGCCAGCAGCTTGGGACAGGGAAACTCCGAGCAGTACTTC. This sequence encodes CASSLGQGNSEQYF. Full variable domain (missing parts from reference TRBV5-6 and TRBJ2-7): DAGVTQSPTHLIKTRGQQVTLRCSPKSGHDTVSWYQQALGQGPQFIFQYYEEEERQRGNFPDRFSGHQFPNYSSELNVNALLLGDSALYLCASSLGQGNSEQYFGPGTRLTVT.

The table lists this clone with a count of one. The chain couples TRBV20-1 to TRBJ1-5; D unresolved. This CDR3 is 11 amino acids long. The V end was cut by 3 bases, the J end by 7 bases, with 7 bases between. Germline V lookup: CDR1 DFQATT, CDR2 SNEGSKA (reference sequence). CDR3 nucleotide sequence: TGCAGTGCTAGGGGAGTCCAGCCCCAGCATTTT. Protein: CSARGVQPQHF.

This clone was seen a single time. The chain uses TRBV7-9 and TRBJ1-6, with 10 bases lining up with TRBD1. Per the germline V gene, CDR1 is SEHNR and CDR2 is FQNEAQ (reference sequence). The CDR3 has 14 residues. Trimming took 5 bases from V and 10 from J; bases not matched to a gene: 5. The CDR3 DNA is TGTGCCAGCAGCCAGGGACAGGGGCGGTCACCCCTCCACTTT. Encoded protein: CASSQGQGRSPLHF.

V usage is TRBV18 and J usage is TRBJ2-5; D might be TRBD2 (5 bases). Between the trimmed V and J ends, which lost 4 bases and 1 base, there was a span of 10 bases. The CDR3 length is 14 residues. Germline lookup yields CDR1 KGHSH and CDR2 LQKENI. CDR3: CASSRSSVQETQYF. The CDR3 bases are TGTGCCAGCTCACGAAGTAGCGTCCAAGAGACCCAGTACTTC.

The chain joins TRBV12-3 or TRBV12-4 to TRBJ2-3, with no clear D. The CDR3 is made up of 10 amino acids. The ends were cut back, 5 bases at V and 7 bases at J, with 4 bases in the middle. Written as DNA, the CDR3 is TGTGCCAGCAGTCATCATACGCAGTATTTT. This gives the protein CASSHHTQYF.

The chain is built from TRBV6-1 and TRBJ1-4; 8 bases match TRBD1. Germline assignment: CDR1 MNHNS and CDR2 SASEGT. V was clipped by 4 bases and J by 2 bases; unmatched bases: 6. There are 16 residues in the CDR3. The CDR3: CASSARYRGTNEKLFF. The CDR3, as DNA: TGTGCCAGCAGTGCCCGATACAGGGGGACTAATGAAAAACTGTTTTTT.

Here the CDR3 DNA reads TGCAGCGTCCGAAGGGGACAGGGGACCGGCGAGCAGTACTTC. Amino acid sequence: CSVRRGQGTGEQYF. The V gene is TRBV29-1, the J gene TRBJ2-7; 10 bases are a match to TRBD1. Trimming cost V 6 bases and J 6 bases; bases outside gene matches: 11. The V gene's germline CDR1 is SQVTM and CDR2 ANQGSEA. The CDR3 length is 14 residues.

This chain's CDR3 is CASSPPSPGTGGRETQYF. The DNA for the CDR3 is TGTGCCAGCTCACCACCCAGTCCCGGGACAGGGGGCAGGGAGACCCAGTACTTC. The V and J genes are TRBV18 and TRBJ2-5; 12 bases map to TRBD1. The CDR3 runs 18 residues. Germline CDR1 reads KGHSH; CDR2 reads LQKENI. The J segment lost 5 bases and the V segment lost 0 bases, leaving 10 bases of the junction unmatched.

The CDR3 DNA follows: TGTGCCAGTAGTGAGCGGGGGCACACAGATACGCAGTATTTT. Residues: CASSERGHTDTQYF. The chain carries TRBV19 and TRBJ2-3; TRBD2 agrees at 8 bases. V lost 5 bases and J lost 2; bases outside the gene matches: 3. CDR3 length: 14 amino acids. Looked up from germline, CDR1 is LNHDA and CDR2 is SQIVND (reference sequence). The variable domain in full, with the rest retrieved from reference TRBV19 and TRBJ2-3, is DGGITQSPKYLFRKEGQNVTLSCEQNLNHDAMYWYRQDPGQGLRLIYYSQIVNDFQKGDIAEGYSVSREKKESFPLTVTSAQKNPTAFYLCASSERGHTDTQYFGPGTRLTVL.

This chain connects TRBV7-2 to TRBJ1-5, with TRBD1 matching 10 bases. Germline V CDR1 and CDR2: SGHTA, FQGNSA. The CDR3 extends over 14 amino acids. The trim removed 5 bases at V and 9 bases at J, leaving 7 bases unmatched. The CDR3 region is CASSGDRGQRPQHF. DNA for the CDR3: TGTGCCAGCAGCGGCGACAGGGGGCAGAGGCCCCAGCATTTT.

The V and J genes are TRBV10-3 and TRBJ1-2; TRBD1 matches at 7 bases. With V trimmed by 3 bases and J by 8 bases, 12 bases remained unmatched. The CDR3 has 15 residues. The V gene's germline CDR1 is ENHRY and CDR2 SYGVKD. The CDR3 bases are TGTGCCATCAGTGACAAAGGACAGGCCCCTATGGGCTACACCTTC. This encodes CAISDKGQAPMGYTF.

The chain joins TRBV19 to TRBJ1-1; 7 bases are a match to TRBD1. V was pared by 4 bases and J by 0 bases, with 2 bases of the junction left unmatched. This CDR3 spans 14 amino acids. Germline V gene lookup returns CDR1 LNHDA and CDR2 SQIVND (reference sequence). The CDR3 nucleotides are TGTGCCAGTAGTAAAGGGGGCTTGAACACTGAAGCTTTCTTT. It encodes CASSKGGLNTEAFF.

This chain links TRBV29-1 with TRBJ2-4; tentative D call: TRBD2 (5 bases). The CDR3 sequence is 14 residues long. Between the trimmed V and J ends, which lost 5 bases and 3 bases, there was a span of 14 bases. Germline CDR1 is SQVTM and CDR2 is ANQGSEA. The CDR3 DNA reads as TGCAGCGTTAAAGGCACCCGGGGCAAAAACATTCAGTACTTC. This gives the protein CSVKGTRGKNIQYF.

CDR3 bases: TGTGCCAGCAGCGCTGCCGGTCGTAGCCAAGAGACCCAGTACTTC. It encodes CASSAAGRSQETQYF. The rearrangement links TRBV6-2 or TRBV6-3 to TRBJ2-5; D is undetermined. V dropped 6 bases and J dropped 1 base, with 15 bases sitting between them. Germline lookup yields CDR1 MNHEY and CDR2 SVGEGT. The CDR3 runs to 15 residues.

The rearrangement joins TRBV2 to TRBJ1-6, with D maybe TRBD1 (6 bases). Looked up from germline, CDR1 is SNHLY and CDR2 is FYNNEI. The CDR3 totals 12 residues. V dropped 2 bases and J dropped 13 bases, with 9 bases sitting between them. CDR3 protein: CASSERGSPLHF. CDR3 nucleotides: TGTGCCAGCAGTGAAAGGGGGTCCCCCCTCCACTTT.

This chain uses TRBV12-3 or TRBV12-4 with TRBJ1-6; D might be TRBD1 (5 bases). V lost 6 bases to trimming and J lost 7 bases, with 10 bases between them. The CDR3 extends over 13 amino acids. In DNA form, the CDR3 reads TGTGCCAGCAGATATAGACAGAATTCACCCCTCCACTTT. This codes for CASRYRQNSPLHF.

The rearrangement uses TRBV21-1 and TRBJ2-3; TRBD2, the D gene given by the table, was not confirmed from the DNA. TRBV21-1 is termed a pseudogene. The CDR3 extends over 15 amino acids. Here the CDR3 reads CARPRASEYTDTQYF. The DNA for the CDR3 is TGTGCCCGTCCAAGGGCTAGCGAATACACAGATACGCAGTATTTT.

The chain recombines TRBV2 with TRBJ1-6; D is possibly TRBD1 (5 bases). Deletions cut 3 bases from V and 10 bases from J, with 13 bases between. Per germline, CDR1 SNHLY and CDR2 FYNNEI. This CDR3 contains 14 residues. The CDR3 DNA sequence: TGTGCCAGCAGTGAGGGGGGAGTAGGATCACCCCTCCACTTT. It is translated as CASSEGGVGSPLHF.

The chain links TRBV4-3 to TRBJ2-7; D is unresolved. Trimming stripped 0 bases from V and 0 bases from J, with 9 bases between. Germline V CDR1 and CDR2: LGHNA, YSLEER. There are 15 residues in the CDR3. CDR3 sequence reads: CASSQDWASSYEQYF. CDR3 nucleotides: TGCGCCAGCAGCCAAGATTGGGCTAGCTCCTACGAGCAGTACTTC.

The chain recombines TRBV5-6 with TRBJ2-1; 10 positions agree with TRBD1. V lost 0 bases to trimming and J lost 5 bases; unmatched junction nucleotides: 5. The CDR3 is 16 amino acids. Germline V gene sequence: CDR1 SGHDT, CDR2 YYEEEE. The CDR3 DNA is TGTGCCAGCAGCTTGGCGGCAGGACAGGGGGACAATGAGCAGTTCTTC. It encodes CASSLAAGQGDNEQFF.

This chain links TRBV4-3 with TRBJ2-1; 11 nucleotides line up with TRBD2. This CDR3 is built from 17 residues. Trimming at V came to 1 base and at J to 4 bases, leaving 6 bases not matched to a gene. In germline, CDR1 is LGHNA, CDR2 YSLEER. The CDR3 DNA follows: TGCGCCAGCAGCCAAGTTCTAGCGGGGGGCATTTACAATGAGCAGTTCTTC. It translates to CASSQVLAGGIYNEQFF.

This clone was seen only once. The chain links TRBV9 to TRBJ2-5; 12 bases agree with TRBD2. CDR3 length: 15 residues. The V gene's germline CDR1 is SGDLS and CDR2 YYNGEE. The V segment lost 0 bases and the J segment 5 bases; nucleotides outside the gene matches: 2. CDR3 coding DNA: TGTGCCAGCAGCGTAGGACTAGCGGGGGCTGAGACCCAGTACTTC. This gives the protein CASSVGLAGAETQYF.

The J gene is TRBJ2-3, the V gene TRBV5-6, with TRBD2 matching 7 bases. Germline V gives CDR1 SGHDT, CDR2 YYEEEE. The J segment lost 2 bases and the V segment lost 2 bases, leaving 8 bases of the junction unmatched. There are 16 residues in the CDR3. The CDR3, as DNA: TGTGCCAGCAGCTTTAGGGTAGCGGGCCACACAGATACGCAGTATTTT. Its translation is CASSFRVAGHTDTQYF. The complete variable domain, with remaining parts taken from reference TRBV5-6 and TRBJ2-3, reads DAGVTQSPTHLIKTRGQQVTLRCSPKSGHDTVSWYQQALGQGPQFIFQYYEEEERQRGNFPDRFSGHQFPNYSSELNVNALLLGDSALYLCASSFRVAGHTDTQYFGPGTRLTVL.